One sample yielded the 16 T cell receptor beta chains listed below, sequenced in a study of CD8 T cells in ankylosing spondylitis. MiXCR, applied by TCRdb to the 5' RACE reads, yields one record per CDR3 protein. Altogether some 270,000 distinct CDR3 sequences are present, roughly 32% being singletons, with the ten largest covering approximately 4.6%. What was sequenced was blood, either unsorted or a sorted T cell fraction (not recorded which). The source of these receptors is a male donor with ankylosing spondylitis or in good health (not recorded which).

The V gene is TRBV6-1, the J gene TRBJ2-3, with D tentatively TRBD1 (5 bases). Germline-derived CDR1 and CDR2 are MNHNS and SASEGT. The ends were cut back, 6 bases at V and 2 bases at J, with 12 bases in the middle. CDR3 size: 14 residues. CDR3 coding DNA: TGTGCCAGCAGAACCCAGGGAATCACAGATACGCAGTATTTT. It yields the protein CASRTQGITDTQYF.

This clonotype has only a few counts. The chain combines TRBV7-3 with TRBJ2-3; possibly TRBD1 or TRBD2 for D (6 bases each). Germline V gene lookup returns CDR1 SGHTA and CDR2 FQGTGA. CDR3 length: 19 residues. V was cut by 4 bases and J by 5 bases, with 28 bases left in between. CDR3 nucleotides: TGTGCCAGCAGCTCCCCGAGTGCCGGGCGGGACATCCCCGAAGATACGCAGTATTTT. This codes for CASSSPSAGRDIPEDTQYF.

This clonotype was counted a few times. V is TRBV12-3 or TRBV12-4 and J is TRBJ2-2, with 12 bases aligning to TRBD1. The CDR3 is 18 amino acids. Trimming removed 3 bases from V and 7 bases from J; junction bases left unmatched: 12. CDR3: CASSFRATGTGGFGELFF. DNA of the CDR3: TGTGCCAGCAGTTTTAGGGCTACCGGGACAGGGGGCTTCGGGGAGCTGTTTTTT.

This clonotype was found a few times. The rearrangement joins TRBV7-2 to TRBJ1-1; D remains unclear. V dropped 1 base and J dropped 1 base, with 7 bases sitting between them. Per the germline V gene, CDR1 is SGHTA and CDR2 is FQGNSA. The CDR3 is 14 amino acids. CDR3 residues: CASSLEAGNTEAFF. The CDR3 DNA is TGTGCCAGCAGCTTAGAAGCAGGGAACACTGAAGCTTTCTTT.

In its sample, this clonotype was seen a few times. Here the CDR3 DNA reads TGCAGTGCTAGCGGGGGGTGGACAGATACGCAGTATTTT. Its translation is CSASGGWTDTQYF. The V call is TRBV20-1, the J call TRBJ2-3; 7 nucleotides match TRBD2. The germline CDR1 and CDR2 sequences are DFQATT and SNEGSKA (reference sequence). V lost 3 bases to trimming and J lost 3 bases; unmatched junction nucleotides: 3. This CDR3 has 13 residues.

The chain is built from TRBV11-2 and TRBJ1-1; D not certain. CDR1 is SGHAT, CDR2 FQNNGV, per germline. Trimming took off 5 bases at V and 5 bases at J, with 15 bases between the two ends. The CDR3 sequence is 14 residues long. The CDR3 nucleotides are TGTGCCAGCAGCCCCGCGGTACGGTGGACTGAAGCTTTCTTT. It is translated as CASSPAVRWTEAFF.

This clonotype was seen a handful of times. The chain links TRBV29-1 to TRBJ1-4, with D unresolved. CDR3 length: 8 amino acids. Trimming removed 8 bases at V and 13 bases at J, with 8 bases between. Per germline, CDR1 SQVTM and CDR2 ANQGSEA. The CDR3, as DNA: TGCAGCACCGAGGCACTGTTTTTT. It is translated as CSTEALFF.

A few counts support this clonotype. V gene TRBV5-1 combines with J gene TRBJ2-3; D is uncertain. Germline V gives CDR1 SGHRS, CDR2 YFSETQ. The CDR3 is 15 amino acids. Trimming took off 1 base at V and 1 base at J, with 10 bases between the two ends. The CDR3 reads CASSLIGPGTDTQYF. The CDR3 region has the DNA TGCGCCAGCAGCTTGATCGGACCCGGCACAGATACGCAGTATTTT.

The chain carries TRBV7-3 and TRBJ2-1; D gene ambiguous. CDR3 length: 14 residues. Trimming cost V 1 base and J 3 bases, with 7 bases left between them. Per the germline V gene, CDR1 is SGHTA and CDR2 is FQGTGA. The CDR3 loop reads CASSLSPDYNEQFF. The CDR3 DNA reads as TGTGCCAGCAGCTTAAGTCCCGACTACAATGAGCAGTTCTTC.

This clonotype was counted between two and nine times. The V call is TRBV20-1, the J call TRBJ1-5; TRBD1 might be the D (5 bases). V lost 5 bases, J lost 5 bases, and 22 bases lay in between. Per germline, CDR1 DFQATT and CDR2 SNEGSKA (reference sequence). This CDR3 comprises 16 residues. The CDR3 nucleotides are TGCAGTGCTCCCGACCGCCGGGCAGGGATCGATCAGCCCCAGCATTTT. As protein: CSAPDRRAGIDQPQHF.

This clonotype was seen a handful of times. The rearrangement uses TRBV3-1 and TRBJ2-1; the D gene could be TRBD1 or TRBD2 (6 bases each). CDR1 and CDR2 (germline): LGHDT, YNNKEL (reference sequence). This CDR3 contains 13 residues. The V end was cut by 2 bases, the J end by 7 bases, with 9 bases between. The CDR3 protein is CASSQKGGNEQFF. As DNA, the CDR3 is TGTGCCAGCAGCCAAAAAGGGGGGAATGAGCAGTTCTTC.

The CDR3 loop is CASSQREEYGYTF. DNA of the CDR3: TGTGCCAGCAGCCAAAGAGAAGAGTATGGCTACACCTTC. This chain uses TRBV3-1 with TRBJ1-2; D call uncertain. V was pared by 2 bases and J by 5 bases, with 9 bases between. CDR1 and CDR2 from the germline V gene are LGHDT and YNNKEL (reference sequence). The CDR3 consists of 13 residues.

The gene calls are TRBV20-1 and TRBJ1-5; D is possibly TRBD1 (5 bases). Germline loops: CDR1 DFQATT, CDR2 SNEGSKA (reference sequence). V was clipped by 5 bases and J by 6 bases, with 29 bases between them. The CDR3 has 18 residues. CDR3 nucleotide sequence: TGCAGTGCTTGGGGGGGGGAATCGGAAAGGCAGGGAGGTCAGCCCCAGCATTTT. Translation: CSAWGGESERQGGQPQHF.

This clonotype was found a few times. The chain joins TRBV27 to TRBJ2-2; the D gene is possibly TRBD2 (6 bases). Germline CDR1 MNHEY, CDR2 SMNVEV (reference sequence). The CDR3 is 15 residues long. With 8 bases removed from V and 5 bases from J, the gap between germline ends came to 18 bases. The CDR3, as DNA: TGTGCCAGCCCCCCTCGGGTTGCGGGGACCGGGGAGCTGTTTTTT. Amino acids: CASPPRVAGTGELFF.

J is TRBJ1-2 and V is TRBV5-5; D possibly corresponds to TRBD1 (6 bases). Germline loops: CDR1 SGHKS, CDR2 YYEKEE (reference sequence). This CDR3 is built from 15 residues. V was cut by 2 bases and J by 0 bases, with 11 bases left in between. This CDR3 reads CASSLLTGANYGYTF. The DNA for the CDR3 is TGTGCCAGCAGCTTATTGACAGGAGCTAACTATGGCTACACCTTC.

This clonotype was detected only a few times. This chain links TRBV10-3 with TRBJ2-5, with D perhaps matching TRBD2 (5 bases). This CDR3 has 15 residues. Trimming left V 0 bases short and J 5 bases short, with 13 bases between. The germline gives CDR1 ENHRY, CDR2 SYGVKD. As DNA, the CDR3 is TGTGCCATCAGTGAGTCTCGAGGGATCGAGGAGACCCAGTACTTC. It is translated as CAISESRGIEETQYF.